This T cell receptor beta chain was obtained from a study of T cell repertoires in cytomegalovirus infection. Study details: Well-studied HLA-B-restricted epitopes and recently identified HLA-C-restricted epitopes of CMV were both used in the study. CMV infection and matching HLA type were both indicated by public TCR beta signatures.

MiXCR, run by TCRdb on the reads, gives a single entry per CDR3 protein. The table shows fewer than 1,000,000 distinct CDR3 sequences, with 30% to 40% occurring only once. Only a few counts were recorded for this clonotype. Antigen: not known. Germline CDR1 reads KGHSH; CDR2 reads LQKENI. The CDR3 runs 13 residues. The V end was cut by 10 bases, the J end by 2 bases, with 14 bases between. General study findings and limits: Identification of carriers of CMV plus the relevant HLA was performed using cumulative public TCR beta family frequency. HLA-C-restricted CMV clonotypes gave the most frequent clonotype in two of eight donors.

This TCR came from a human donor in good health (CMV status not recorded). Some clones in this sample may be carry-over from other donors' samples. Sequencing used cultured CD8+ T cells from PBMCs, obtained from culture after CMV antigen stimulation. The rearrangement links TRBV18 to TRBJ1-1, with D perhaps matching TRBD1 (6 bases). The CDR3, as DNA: TGTGCCACCTTGGACAGTACCAACACTGAAGCTTTCTTT. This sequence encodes CATLDSTNTEAFF.